This TCR beta chain is from a study of neurological immune-mediated disorders. Findings of the study overall: HTLV-1-associated myelopathy ranked highest for TCR clonal expansion and multiple sclerosis lowest, beneath healthy controls.

J lost 4 bases, V lost 4 bases, and 8 bases had no gene match. Germline values: CDR1 SGHKS, CDR2 YYEKEE (reference sequence). This CDR3 is 16 amino acids long. This clonotype has ten or more counts. The target antigen is unknown. Sequencing of 15-18 subjects in each run yielded over 170 million TCR-beta sequences. TCRdb analysed the 5' RACE reads with MiXCR anew, one entry per CDR3 protein. Of about 50,000 distinct CDR3 sequences listed, approximately 16% are singletons. This clonotype was sampled from a man in his 60s in good health. This chain joins TRBV5-5 and TRBJ1-1, with 12 bases aligning to TRBD1. Sequencing used PBMCs. The CDR3 loop reads CASSPWGQGAVTEAFF. The CDR3 DNA is TGTGCCAGCAGCCCCTGGGGACAGGGGGCTGTCACTGAAGCTTTCTTT. Together with reference TRBV5-5 and TRBJ1-1, the CDR3 gives the full variable domain: DAGVTQSPTHLIKTRGQQVTLRCSPISGHKSVSWYQQVLGQGPQFIFQYYEKEERGRGNFPDRFSARQFPNYSSELNVNALLLGDSALYLCASSPWGQGAVTEAFFGQGTRLTVV.